This T cell receptor beta chain appears in the sequencing data of a study of cytomegalovirus exposure and HLA in healthy donors. General study findings and limits: A few chains linked to CMV were shown in vitro to be specific for CMV antigens. A later analysis linked a missense DCLRE1C variant to TCR beta V- and J-gene trimming. Overall, approximately 180 TCR beta chains were annotated as cytomegalovirus-associated.

The ends were cut back, 4 bases at V and 5 bases at J, with 6 bases in the middle. The CDR3 consists of 10 residues. Germline V gene data show CDR1 as SQVTM and CDR2 as ANQGSEA. With 60 Vbeta and 13 Jbeta primers, the PCR was carried out. Sequencing was performed with immunoSEQ multiplex PCR; in TCRdb, only in-frame clones are kept and a portion is missing. The sample contains about 90,000 clones, 65% to 75% of which appear only once. Only a few counts were recorded for this clone. Its antigen remains unknown. The receptor comes from a man between 25 and 39 years old in good health and CMV-seropositive. V usage is TRBV29-1 and J usage is TRBJ2-7; no clear D gene. The material sequenced was PBMCs. The CDR3, as DNA: TGCAGCGTTGTTCAGAACGAGCAGTACTTC. It encodes CSVVQNEQYF.